These T cell receptor beta chains were read from a single sample in a study of OX40 agonist ivuxolimab in advanced cancers. Profiled with immunoSEQ multiplex PCR; TCRdb holds only in-frame clones, not every one. The sample contains some 41,000 clones, about 88% of which appear only once. Sequenced material: CD4+ or CD8+ T cells sorted from blood, taken in a trial of the OX40 agonist ivuxolimab. The origin of the receptors is an adult with an advanced solid tumor such as melanoma, head and neck, liver or kidney cancer. Both conserved end residues are part of each CDR3. The D gene is left open where the match is weak. Only part of the rows carry a size: once, few, many, or a class if the clone is expanded.

size: -
D: TRBD1
J: TRBJ2-5
V: TRBV5-8
CDR3: CASSPTGQGETQYF
DNA: TGTGCCAGCAGCCCAACGGGACAGGGGGAGACCCAGTACTTC

size: -
D: -
J: TRBJ2-1
V: TRBV7-2
CDR3: CASSLAIQVYAYNEQFF
DNA: TGTGCCAGCAGCCTCGCGATACAGGTTTATGCCTACAATGAGCAGTTCTTC

size: -
D: -
J: TRBJ1-4
V: TRBV19
CDR3: CASSIGEKLFF
DNA: TGTGCCAGTAGTATCGGCGAAAAACTGTTTTTT

size: once
D: -
J: TRBJ2-2
V: TRBV27
CDR3: CASSLGGSGVAELFF
DNA: TGTGCCAGCAGTTTAGGAGGGTCAGGGGTGGCGGAGCTGTTTTTT

size: -
D: -
J: TRBJ2-2
V: TRBV19
CDR3: CASNSQGGRDTGELFF
DNA: TGTGCCAGTAATTCCCAGGGGGGGAGGGACACCGGGGAGCTGTTTTTT

size: once
D: -
J: TRBJ1-5
V: TRBV6-6
CDR3: CASKPAPNQPQHF
DNA: TGTGCCAGCAAACCGGCCCCCAATCAGCCCCAGCATTTT

size: -
D: -
J: TRBJ2-1
V: TRBV2
CDR3: CASTKASEQFF
DNA: TGTGCCAGCACTAAAGCTAGCGAGCAGTTCTTC

size: -
D: TRBD2
J: TRBJ2-3
V: TRBV9
CDR3: CASSLRTSGGLDTQYF
DNA: TGTGCCAGCAGCCTGCGGACTAGCGGGGGGCTAGATACGCAGTATTTT

size: once
D: -
J: TRBJ1-2
V: TRBV6-4
CDR3: CASSDTSRGGGYTF
DNA: TGTGCCAGCAGTGACACCTCCAGGGGCGGGGGCTACACCTTC

size: -
D: -
J: TRBJ2-3
V: TRBV7-3
CDR3: CASSLVGTDTQYF
DNA: TGTGCCAGCAGCTTAGTTGGAACAGATACGCAGTATTTT

size: -
D: -
J: TRBJ2-7
V: TRBV7-3
CDR3: CASSLRSDEQYF
DNA: TGTGCCAGCAGCTTAAGGTCAGACGAGCAGTACTTC

size: -
D: -
J: TRBJ2-3
V: TRBV6-1
CDR3: CASSDQAGNTQYF
DNA: TGTGCCAGCAGTGACCAAGCTGGGAATACGCAGTATTTT

size: -
D: -
J: TRBJ1-2
V: TRBV11-2
CDR3: CASSSTGGSYGYTF
DNA: TGTGCCAGCAGCTCCACCGGGGGTTCTTATGGCTACACCTTC

size: -
D: -
J: TRBJ2-3
V: TRBV7-6
CDR3: CASSLIGQSSDTDTQYF
DNA: TGTGCCAGCAGCTTAATAGGACAGAGTTCTGACACAGATACGCAGTATTTT

size: -
D: TRBD1
J: TRBJ1-1
V: TRBV2
CDR3: CASSVTGGNTEAFF
DNA: TGTGCCAGCAGTGTTACAGGGGGGAACACTGAAGCTTTCTTT

size: -
D: -
J: TRBJ1-2
V: TRBV29-1
CDR3: CSVVDGNYGYTF
DNA: TGCAGCGTCGTCGACGGTAACTATGGCTACACCTTC

size: -
D: -
J: TRBJ2-2
V: TRBV5-5
CDR3: CASTRDQGAGELFF
DNA: TGTGCCAGCACCCGGGACCAAGGGGCCGGGGAGCTGTTTTTT

size: -
D: -
J: TRBJ2-2
V: TRBV7-9
CDR3: CASSLTENTGELFF
DNA: TGTGCCAGCAGCTTGACAGAGAACACCGGGGAGCTGTTTTTT